The 28 T cell receptor beta chains below come from one sample, sequenced in a study of CD8 T cells in Susac syndrome. When the RNA was reverse transcribed, random hexamers were used with an input of about 0.5 to 1 ug. One entry per CDR3 protein, called by TCRdb with MiXCR from the immunoSEQ multiplex PCR reads. The profile shows almost 450,000 distinct CDR3 sequences, more than 80% of them singletons. Sequenced input: CD8+ T cells from PBMCs. Receptor source: a human donor with multiple sclerosis.

The chain is built from TRBV28 and TRBJ1-1; 10 bases are shared with TRBD1. Germline loops: CDR1 MDHEN, CDR2 SYDVKM. The ends lost 5 bases at V and 4 bases at J; junction bases unmatched: 7. CDR3 length: 15 amino acids. The CDR3 bases are TGTGCCAGCAGTCTTGCGACAGGGGGCTTCACTGAAGCTTTCTTT. Its translation: CASSLATGGFTEAFF.

The chain couples TRBV6-1 to TRBJ2-5, with TRBD1 matching 8 bases. CDR1 is MNHNS, CDR2 SASEGT, per germline. The CDR3 extends over 14 amino acids. V lost 6 bases to trimming and J lost 2 bases; unmatched junction nucleotides: 5. The CDR3: CASSQDREQETQYF. The CDR3 DNA is TGTGCCAGCAGCCAGGACAGGGAGCAAGAGACCCAGTACTTC.

The CDR3: CASIPLRQDFRVSSYNEQFF. The CDR3 bases are TGTGCCAGCATTCCTTTGAGACAGGACTTTCGGGTTAGCTCCTACAATGAGCAGTTCTTC. The J gene is TRBJ2-1, the V gene TRBV6-1, with TRBD1 as a possible D gene (6 bases). Trimming removed 7 bases from V and 0 bases from J, with 28 bases in between. The CDR3 loop spans 20 amino acids. Germline assignment: CDR1 MNHNS and CDR2 SASEGT.

The rearrangement links TRBV12-3 or TRBV12-4 to TRBJ2-1, with D possibly matching TRBD1 (6 bases). This CDR3 is built from 12 residues. Trimming left V 8 bases short and J 6 bases short, with 11 bases between. The CDR3 DNA reads as TGTGCCAGCGGGTGGACAGTCAATGAGCAGTTCTTC. It translates to CASGWTVNEQFF.

V gene TRBV11-2 combines with J gene TRBJ1-1, with 7 bases that match TRBD1. This CDR3 region has 16 residues. Unmatched junction bases numbered 8, after V lost 1 base and J lost 3 bases. The germline V gene encodes CDR1 SGHAT and CDR2 FQNNGV. The CDR3 spells CASSLGQGGIDTEAFF. DNA for the CDR3: TGTGCCAGCAGCTTAGGACAGGGAGGGATCGACACTGAAGCTTTCTTT.

The chain carries TRBV19 and TRBJ1-2, with unresolved D. Trimming removed 6 bases at V and 4 bases at J, with 24 bases between. The CDR3 spans 17 residues. From germline, CDR1 is LNHDA and CDR2 SQIVND (reference sequence). In DNA form, the CDR3 reads TGTGCCAGTAGGTCTTACAGCGCAAGTAGAGAGGCCTATGGCTACACCTTC. Translation gives CASRSYSASREAYGYTF.

The chain recombines TRBV5-1 with TRBJ1-1, with D tentatively TRBD1 (5 bases). There are 13 residues in the CDR3. Between the trimmed V and J ends, which lost 2 bases and 6 bases, there was a span of 11 bases. CDR1 SGHRS and CDR2 YFSETQ come from the germline V gene. Here the CDR3 DNA reads TGCGCCAGCAGCTTCCAAGGGGCCCCTGAAGCTTTCTTT. Protein: CASSFQGAPEAFF.

This chain uses TRBV11-1 with TRBJ2-4, with D tentatively TRBD2 (6 bases). The CDR3 runs to 15 residues. Germline V gene data show CDR1 as SGHAT and CDR2 as FQDESV (reference sequence). The germline V and J ends were trimmed by 3 bases and 8 bases, with 17 bases remaining between them. CDR3 sequence (DNA): TGTGCCAGCAGCTTGGGCAGGTTTGGAGGGGACATTCAGTACTTC. It encodes CASSLGRFGGDIQYF.

The chain employs TRBV3-1 and TRBJ1-1; 11 nucleotides match TRBD1. Germline V lookup: CDR1 LGHDT, CDR2 YNNKEL (reference sequence). The CDR3 has 18 amino acids. V lost 5 bases and J lost 2; bases outside the gene matches: 13. CDR3 in amino acids: CASSSPGQGGAGNTEAFF. As DNA, the CDR3 is TGTGCCAGCAGCTCCCCGGGACAGGGGGGCGCAGGTAACACTGAAGCTTTCTTT.

Written as DNA, the CDR3 is TGTGCCAGCAGTGTCTCCCTGGATGGGGAAAAGGCACAAGCTTTCTTT. As protein: CASSVSLDGEKAQAFF. The gene calls are TRBV2 and TRBJ1-1; D not resolved. Trimming cost V 4 bases and J 9 bases, with 24 bases left between them. The CDR3 runs to 16 residues. Germline CDR1 is SNHLY and CDR2 is FYNNEI.

In DNA form, the CDR3 reads TGTGCCTGCTCCCGGGACAGGGAGATCTCTGGAAACACCATATATTTT. Its protein product is CACSRDREISGNTIYF. The chain recombines TRBV30 with TRBJ1-3, with 9 positions matching TRBD1. Unmatched junction bases numbered 9, after V lost 6 bases and J lost 0 bases. Germline lookup yields CDR1 GTSNPN and CDR2 SVGIG (reference sequence). The CDR3 contains 16 residues.

The CDR3 region is CASSQEASGRYNEQFF. CDR3 DNA: TGTGCCAGCAGCCAAGAGGCTAGCGGGAGGTACAATGAGCAGTTCTTC. J is TRBJ2-1 and V is TRBV4-2; 11 nucleotides match TRBD2. The CDR3 runs 16 residues. The junction had 2 bases not matched to a gene; V was cut back by 0 bases and J by 4 bases. The germline V gene encodes CDR1 LGHNA and CDR2 YNFKEQ.

V and J are TRBV12-3 or TRBV12-4 and TRBJ2-1; unclear D gene. The V and J ends lost 5 bases and 9 bases respectively, with 20 bases between them. This CDR3 contains 15 residues. CDR3 bases: TGTGCCAGCAGTAATCTACATATGCGATACGGTGAGCAGTTCTTC. Translation gives CASSNLHMRYGEQFF.

The genes are TRBV5-4 and TRBJ1-6; TRBD1 agrees at 10 bases. The CDR3 runs to 20 residues. The V and J ends lost 3 bases and 2 bases, in that order; junction bases with no gene match: 14. Germline V gene sequence: CDR1 SGHNT, CDR2 YYREEE (reference sequence). The CDR3 sequence: CASSSTGGASLATYNSPLHF. CDR3 DNA: TGTGCCAGCAGCTCGACAGGGGGCGCTAGTTTAGCAACCTATAATTCACCCCTCCACTTT.

This chain uses TRBV29-1 with TRBJ2-2; D is possibly TRBD2 (7 bases). The CDR3 has 13 residues. V lost 6 bases and J lost 3, with 11 bases in between. The germline gives CDR1 SQVTM, CDR2 ANQGSEA. CDR3 coding DNA: TGCAGCGTGCAAGGGGGGGACACCGGGGAGCTGTTTTTT. Residues: CSVQGGDTGELFF.

J is TRBJ1-1 and V is TRBV19; no definite D call. Trimming stripped 4 bases from V and 6 bases from J, with 27 bases between. This CDR3 is built from 18 residues. Germline assignment: CDR1 LNHDA and CDR2 SQIVND (reference sequence). DNA for the CDR3: TGTGCCAGTAGTACCGCATGGCTTTCGGACGCCCTGGTTCCTGAAGCTTTCTTT. Residues: CASSTAWLSDALVPEAFF.

The chain has TRBV6-5 and TRBJ2-2, with TRBD2 identical over 8 bases. CDR3 length: 14 amino acids. The V and J ends lost 6 bases and 3 bases, in that order; junction bases with no gene match: 3. The germline V gene has CDR1 MNHEY and CDR2 SVGAGI. The CDR3 nucleotides read TGTGCCAGCAGGAGCGGGAGTTACACCGGGGAGCTGTTTTTT. This encodes CASRSGSYTGELFF.

The chain joins TRBV20-1 to TRBJ1-5; no clear D gene. CDR1 DFQATT and CDR2 SNEGSKA come from the germline V gene (reference sequence). The CDR3 sequence is 13 residues long. V lost 1 base and J lost 8, with 12 bases in between. Here the CDR3 reads CSARAPKGKPQHF. In DNA, the CDR3 is TGCAGTGCTAGAGCCCCCAAAGGGAAGCCCCAGCATTTT.

This chain connects TRBV5-6 to TRBJ1-2; the D gene is possibly TRBD1 (5 bases). Between the trimmed V and J ends, which lost 0 bases and 7 bases, there was a span of 13 bases. The CDR3 has 14 residues. CDR1 and CDR2 from the germline V gene are SGHDT and YYEEEE. CDR3 DNA: TGTGCCAGCAGCTTGGAGGAGGGGACGGGTGGCTACACCTTC. Translated, it gives CASSLEEGTGGYTF.

This clonotype was observed a few times. The chain recombines TRBV27 with TRBJ2-3; 10 bases match TRBD1. V lost 3 bases to trimming and J lost 3 bases; unmatched junction nucleotides: 3. The CDR3 runs to 15 residues. Looked up from germline, CDR1 is MNHEY and CDR2 is SMNVEV (reference sequence). The CDR3 DNA sequence: TGTGCCAGCAGTTTGGGACAGGGGACAACAGATACGCAGTATTTT. Its protein is CASSLGQGTTDTQYF.

V and J are TRBV5-1 and TRBJ2-3; tentatively, D is TRBD1 (5 bases). The V end lost 4 bases, the J end lost 5 bases, and 8 bases lay between the germline ends. The CDR3 runs 12 residues. The germline V gene has CDR1 SGHRS and CDR2 YFSETQ. CDR3 nucleotides: TGCGCCAGCAGCGGTCAGGGAGATACGCAGTATTTT. Its protein product is CASSGQGDTQYF.

This chain joins TRBV28 and TRBJ2-1; the D call may be TRBD1 or TRBD2 (5 bases each). V lost 6 bases to trimming and J lost 1 base, with 13 bases between them. The CDR3 loop spans 15 amino acids. In germline, CDR1 is MDHEN, CDR2 SYDVKM. The CDR3 is CASRIEGLSYNEQFF. In nucleotides, the CDR3 is TGTGCCAGCAGGATCGAGGGGTTGTCCTACAATGAGCAGTTCTTC.

This clonotype was observed once. The chain links TRBV4-2 to TRBJ1-1, with D possibly TRBD1 on 5 matching bases. The CDR3 is 16 residues long. Germline-derived CDR1 and CDR2 are LGHNA and YNFKEQ. Deletions cut 2 bases from V and 0 bases from J, with 13 bases between. This CDR3 reads CASSQSDRHMNTEAFF. Here the CDR3 DNA reads TGTGCCAGCAGCCAATCTGACAGACACATGAACACTGAAGCTTTCTTT.

The chain carries TRBV3-1 and TRBJ2-3; D remains ambiguous. Trimming took 1 base from V and 4 from J, leaving 6 bases between them. Germline V gives CDR1 LGHDT, CDR2 YNNKEL (reference sequence). The CDR3 is 13 residues long. CDR3 sequence: CASSQVVADTQYF. The CDR3, as DNA: TGTGCCAGCAGCCAAGTGGTCGCAGATACGCAGTATTTT.

The rearrangement joins TRBV19 to TRBJ1-5; D is possibly TRBD1 (5 bases). The CDR3 is 17 amino acids. The germline CDR1 and CDR2 sequences are LNHDA and SQIVND (reference sequence). V was cut by 8 bases and J by 5 bases, with 25 bases left in between. CDR3 region: CASPPQPGRKTDQPQHF. The DNA for the CDR3 is TGTGCCAGTCCCCCCCAACCGGGACGAAAGACGGATCAGCCCCAGCATTTT.

This clonotype was recorded once. This chain joins TRBV5-4 and TRBJ2-7, with a tentative D call TRBD2 (6 bases). Trimming cost V 3 bases and J 6 bases, with 13 bases left between them. Germline V gives CDR1 SGHNT, CDR2 YYREEE (reference sequence). The CDR3 has 13 residues. Written as DNA, the CDR3 is TGTGCCAGCAGCTGGGGGGAACCTAGCGAGCAGTACTTC. It specifies CASSWGEPSEQYF.

The rearrangement uses TRBV19 and TRBJ2-7, with 7 bases lining up with TRBD2. The ends lost 4 bases at V and 0 bases at J; junction bases unmatched: 9. The CDR3 length is 16 residues. CDR1 and CDR2 (germline): LNHDA, SQIVND (reference sequence). The CDR3 region has the DNA TGTGCCAGTAGTACGATAGTAGCGGGCGACTCCTACGAGCAGTACTTC. Translated, it gives CASSTIVAGDSYEQYF.

The chain is built from TRBV30 and TRBJ1-2; D is unresolved. The CDR3 loop spans 13 amino acids. Trimming left V 4 bases short and J 6 bases short, with 15 bases between. Germline V gene sequence: CDR1 GTSNPN, CDR2 SVGIG (reference sequence). CDR3 in amino acids: CAWTEAIFHGYTF. CDR3 DNA: TGTGCCTGGACGGAGGCTATATTCCATGGCTACACCTTC.